Listed here are 19 T cell receptor beta chains from one sample, sequenced in a study of T cell responses to AZD1222 COVID-19 vaccine. TCRdb keeps only in-frame clones here, not all; method: immunoSEQ multiplex PCR. The table has 180,000 or so clones, 94% seen once. The material was peripheral blood, obtained on day 0 of AZD1222 vaccination. These receptors were obtained from an adult in good health.

This clone was observed a single time. The chain carries TRBV12-3 or TRBV12-4 and TRBJ1-1; no definite D call. This CDR3 region has 11 residues. V gave up 3 bases and J gave up 5 bases, with 4 bases separating them. In nucleotides, the CDR3 is TGTGCCAGCAGTTTGGGGACTGAAGCTTTCTTT. Protein sequence: CASSLGTEAFF.

V is TRBV27 and J is TRBJ1-3; 7 nucleotides agree with TRBD1. CDR3 length: 14 amino acids. Per the germline V gene, CDR1 is MNHEY and CDR2 is SMNVEV (reference sequence). V was clipped by 6 bases and J by 3 bases; unmatched bases: 5. The CDR3 sequence is CASRGAGGGNTIYF. Written as DNA, the CDR3 is TGTGCCAGCAGGGGGGCAGGGGGTGGAAACACCATATATTTT.

This clone came up once. The genes are TRBV27 and TRBJ1-2; D gene ambiguous. Germline values: CDR1 MNHEY, CDR2 SMNVEV (reference sequence). Trimming pared 6 bases from V and 4 bases from J, leaving 6 bases between. The CDR3 extends over 11 amino acids. The CDR3 protein is CASRSAYGYTF. The CDR3 nucleotides read TGTGCCAGCAGGTCTGCCTATGGCTACACCTTC.

The J gene is TRBJ1-2, the V gene TRBV7-8; D is unresolved. This CDR3 has 14 residues. V lost 5 bases and J 2 bases, leaving 12 bases between the germline ends. Per germline, CDR1 SGHVS and CDR2 FQNEAQ. The CDR3 sequence is CASSRLLSNYGYTF. CDR3 DNA sequence: TGTGCCAGCAGCCGCCTTTTATCGAACTATGGCTACACCTTC.

This chain connects TRBV6-5 to TRBJ1-4; D is uncertain. V gave up 7 bases and J gave up 7 bases, with 13 bases separating them. The CDR3 spans 13 residues. Germline V lookup: CDR1 MNHEY, CDR2 SVGAGI. CDR3 DNA sequence: TGTGCCAGCAAAAGGGCCACCTTTGAAAAACTGTTTTTT. It codes for CASKRATFEKLFF.

V and J are TRBV12-3 or TRBV12-4 and TRBJ2-1; 7 nucleotides agree with TRBD2. There are 13 residues in the CDR3. The J segment lost 6 bases and the V segment lost 8 bases, leaving 7 bases of the junction unmatched. In DNA form, the CDR3 reads TGTGCCAGCGACAGTACGGGGGGCAATGAGCAGTTCTTC. It codes for CASDSTGGNEQFF.

The rearrangement uses TRBV11-2 and TRBJ2-3, with a tentative D call TRBD1 (5 bases). Germline lookup yields CDR1 SGHAT and CDR2 FQNNGV. The CDR3 runs 16 residues. Trimming shortened V by 5 bases and J by 4 bases, and 19 bases separated the two germline ends. In DNA form, the CDR3 reads TGTGCCAGCAGCAATACCCAGGGAAAAGTGGCAGATACGCAGTATTTT. Its translation: CASSNTQGKVADTQYF.

The chain employs TRBV7-2 and TRBJ1-1, with D maybe TRBD1 (5 bases). Germline V gene sequence: CDR1 SGHTA, CDR2 FQGNSA. The CDR3 sequence is 14 residues long. Trimming took 8 bases from V and 1 from J, leaving 14 bases between them. The DNA of the CDR3 is TGTGCCAGCCGCGACCGGGGGGGGAACACTGAAGCTTTCTTT. It codes for CASRDRGGNTEAFF.

The V and J genes are TRBV27 and TRBJ1-5; 10 bases are a match to TRBD1. J was trimmed by 2 bases and V by 7 bases; bases with no gene match: 5. The germline V gene encodes CDR1 MNHEY and CDR2 SMNVEV (reference sequence). The CDR3 contains 15 residues. This CDR3 is CASKRGQGRNQPQHF. CDR3 coding DNA: TGTGCCAGCAAGAGGGGACAGGGGCGCAATCAGCCCCAGCATTTT.

V and J are TRBV5-5 and TRBJ1-1; 9 bases align to TRBD1. The V and J ends lost 2 bases and 1 base, in that order; junction bases with no gene match: 18. There are 20 residues in the CDR3. Germline-derived CDR1 and CDR2 are SGHKS and YYEKEE (reference sequence). CDR3 residues: CASSFYRGHKGVIANTEAFF. CDR3 DNA sequence: TGTGCCAGCAGCTTCTACAGGGGGCATAAGGGGGTAATTGCGAACACTGAAGCTTTCTTT. Drawing the rest from reference TRBV5-5 and TRBJ1-1, the complete variable domain is DAGVTQSPTHLIKTRGQQVTLRCSPISGHKSVSWYQQVLGQGPQFIFQYYEKEERGRGNFPDRFSARQFPNYSSELNVNALLLGDSALYLCASSFYRGHKGVIANTEAFFGQGTRLTVV.

The V call is TRBV15, the J call TRBJ2-6; TRBD2 is a possible D gene (6 bases). V was cut by 6 bases and J by 0 bases, with 12 bases left in between. This CDR3 has 16 residues. Germline V gene data show CDR1 as LNHNV and CDR2 as YYDKDF (reference sequence). CDR3 amino acids: CATSLGLSSGANVLTF. DNA of the CDR3: TGTGCCACCAGTCTGGGACTCAGCTCTGGGGCCAACGTCCTGACTTTC.

The rearrangement links TRBV5-4 to TRBJ1-1, with 7 bases fitting TRBD1. The CDR3 length is 15 residues. J lost 7 bases, V lost 0 bases, and 9 bases had no gene match. Germline CDR1 SGHNT, CDR2 YYREEE (reference sequence). The CDR3 region is CASSLAPWDRHEAFF. The CDR3 nucleotides are TGTGCCAGCAGCTTGGCGCCGTGGGACAGACATGAAGCTTTCTTT.

Only one count was recorded for this clone. The chain uses TRBV7-8 and TRBJ1-5; 7 positions agree with TRBD1. Germline V gives CDR1 SGHVS, CDR2 FQNEAQ. With 6 bases clipped from V and 0 bases from J, the junction kept 11 bases outside the gene matches. The CDR3 is made up of 17 amino acids. The CDR3 DNA reads TGTGCCAGCAGAGCAGGGGGGACCCTTTATAGCAATCAGCCCCAGCATTTT. Amino acids: CASRAGGTLYSNQPQHF.

The chain employs TRBV6-5 and TRBJ1-5, with 7 bases identical to TRBD1. The CDR3 contains 15 residues. Trimming removed 6 bases from V and 2 bases from J; junction bases left unmatched: 7. Looked up from germline, CDR1 is MNHEY and CDR2 is SVGAGI. Written as DNA, the CDR3 is TGTGCCAGCAGGGGAGGGGGCTTAGGCAATCAGCCCCAGCATTTT. Protein product: CASRGGGLGNQPQHF.

The chain's CDR3 is CASSFGAGGDEQYF. The CDR3 bases are TGTGCCAGCAGCTTTGGAGCGGGAGGGGACGAGCAGTACTTC. The J gene is TRBJ2-7, the V gene TRBV7-2, with 10 bases lining up with TRBD2. The length of the CDR3 is 14 residues. The germline gives CDR1 SGHTA, CDR2 FQGNSA. The trim removed 3 bases at V and 5 bases at J, leaving 4 bases unmatched.

The chain carries TRBV5-1 and TRBJ2-1, with 9 bases fitting TRBD2. The CDR3 has 15 amino acids. Losses at the gene ends were 2 bases for V and 7 bases for J; bases not matched to a gene: 7. The V gene's germline CDR1 is SGHRS and CDR2 YFSETQ. The CDR3 is CASSFSAGGINEQFF. DNA of the CDR3: TGCGCCAGCAGCTTTTCGGCGGGAGGGATTAATGAGCAGTTCTTC.

The gene calls are TRBV7-6 and TRBJ2-2; D gene uncertain. The V gene lost 1 base and the J gene lost 6 bases, with 15 bases spanning the gap. The CDR3 is 16 residues long. CDR1 SGHVS and CDR2 FNYEAQ come from the germline V gene. The CDR3 nucleotides read TGTGCCAGCAGCTTAGATTGGCGCTTGGGGTCCGGGGAGCTGTTTTTT. Residues: CASSLDWRLGSGELFF.

V and J are TRBV6-1 and TRBJ2-7; maybe TRBD2 (6 bases). From germline, CDR1 is MNHNS and CDR2 SASEGT. V was pared by 3 bases and J by 5 bases, with 17 bases between. There are 15 residues in the CDR3. The CDR3 here is CASSENWGVLNEQYF. CDR3 nucleotide sequence: TGTGCCAGCAGTGAGAACTGGGGGGTCCTGAACGAGCAGTACTTC.

The V gene is TRBV6-5, the J gene TRBJ1-1; D is unclear. Germline V gene data show CDR1 as MNHEY and CDR2 as SVGAGI. The ends were cut back, 2 bases at V and 1 base at J, with 8 bases in the middle. The CDR3 has 14 residues. The CDR3 is CASSYGSSNTEAFF. DNA for the CDR3: TGTGCCAGCAGTTACGGGAGTTCGAACACTGAAGCTTTCTTT.